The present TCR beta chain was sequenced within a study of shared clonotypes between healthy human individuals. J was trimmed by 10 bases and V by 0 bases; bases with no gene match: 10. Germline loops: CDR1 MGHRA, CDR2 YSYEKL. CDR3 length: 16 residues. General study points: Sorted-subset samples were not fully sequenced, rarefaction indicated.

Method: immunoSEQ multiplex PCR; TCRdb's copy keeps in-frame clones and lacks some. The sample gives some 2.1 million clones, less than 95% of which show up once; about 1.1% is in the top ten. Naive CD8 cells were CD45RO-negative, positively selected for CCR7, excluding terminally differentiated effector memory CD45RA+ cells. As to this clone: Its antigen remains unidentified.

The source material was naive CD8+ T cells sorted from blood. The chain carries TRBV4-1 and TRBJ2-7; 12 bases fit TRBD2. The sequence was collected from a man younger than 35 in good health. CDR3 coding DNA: TGCGCCAGCAGCCAAGACTCTGCTAGCGGGGGGGCCATACAGTACTTC. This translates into CASSQDSASGGAIQYF.